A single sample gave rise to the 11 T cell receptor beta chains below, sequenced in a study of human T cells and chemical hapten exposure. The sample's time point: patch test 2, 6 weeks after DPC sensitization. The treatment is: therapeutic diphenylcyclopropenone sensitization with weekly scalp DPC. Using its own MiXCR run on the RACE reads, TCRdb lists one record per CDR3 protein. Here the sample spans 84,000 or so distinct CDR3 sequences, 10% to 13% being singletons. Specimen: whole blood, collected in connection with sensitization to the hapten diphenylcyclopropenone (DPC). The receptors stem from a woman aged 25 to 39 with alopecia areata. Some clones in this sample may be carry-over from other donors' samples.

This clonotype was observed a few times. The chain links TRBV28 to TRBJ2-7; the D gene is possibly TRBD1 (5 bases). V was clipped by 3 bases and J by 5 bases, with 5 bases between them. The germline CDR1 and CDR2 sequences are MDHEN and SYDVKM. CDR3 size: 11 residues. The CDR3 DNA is TGTGCCAGCAGTTTCAGGGACGAGCAGTACTTC. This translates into CASSFRDEQYF.

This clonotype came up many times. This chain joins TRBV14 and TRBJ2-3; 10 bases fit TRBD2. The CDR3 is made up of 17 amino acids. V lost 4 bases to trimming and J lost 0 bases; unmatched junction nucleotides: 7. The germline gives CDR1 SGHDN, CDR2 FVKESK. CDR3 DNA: TGTGCCAGCAGCCCACTAACGACTAGCGGGAGCACAGATACGCAGTATTTT. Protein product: CASSPLTTSGSTDTQYF. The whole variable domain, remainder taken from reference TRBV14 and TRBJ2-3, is EAGVTQFPSHSVIEKGQTVTLRCDPISGHDNLYWYRRVMGKEIKFLLHFVKESKQDESGMPNNRFLAERTGGTYSTLKVQPAELEDSGVYFCASSPLTTSGSTDTQYFGPGTRLTVL.

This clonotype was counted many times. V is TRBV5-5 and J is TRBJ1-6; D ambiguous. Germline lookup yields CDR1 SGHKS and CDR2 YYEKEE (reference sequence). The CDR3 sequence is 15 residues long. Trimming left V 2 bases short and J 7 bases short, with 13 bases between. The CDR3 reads CASSFEPGRNSPLHF. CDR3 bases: TGTGCCAGCAGCTTTGAGCCGGGAAGAAATTCACCCCTCCACTTT.

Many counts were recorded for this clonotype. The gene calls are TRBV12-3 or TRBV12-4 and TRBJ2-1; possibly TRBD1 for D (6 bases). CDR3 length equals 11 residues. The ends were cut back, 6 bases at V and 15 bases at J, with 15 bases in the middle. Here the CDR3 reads CASRQNRVPFF. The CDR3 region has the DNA TGTGCCAGCAGACAAAACAGGGTTCCGTTCTTC.

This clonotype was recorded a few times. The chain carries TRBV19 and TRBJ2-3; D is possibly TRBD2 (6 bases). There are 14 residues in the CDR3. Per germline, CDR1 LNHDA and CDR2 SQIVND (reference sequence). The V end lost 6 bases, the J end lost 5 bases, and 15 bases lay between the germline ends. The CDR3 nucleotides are TGTGCCAGTAGAGACACTAGCTTCCGAGATACGCAGTATTTT. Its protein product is CASRDTSFRDTQYF.

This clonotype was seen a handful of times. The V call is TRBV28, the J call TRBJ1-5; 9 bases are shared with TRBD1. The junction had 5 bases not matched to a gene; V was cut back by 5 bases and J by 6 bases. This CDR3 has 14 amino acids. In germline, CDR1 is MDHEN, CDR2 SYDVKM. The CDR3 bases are TGTGCCAGCAGTGGACAGGGGCACCCTCAGCCCCAGCATTTT. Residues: CASSGQGHPQPQHF. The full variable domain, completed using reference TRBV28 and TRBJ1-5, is DVKVTQSSRYLVKRTGEKVFLECVQDMDHENMFWYRQDPGLGLRLIYFSYDVKMKEKGDIPEGYSVSREKKERFSLILESASTNQTSMYLCASSGQGHPQPQHFGDGTRLSIL.

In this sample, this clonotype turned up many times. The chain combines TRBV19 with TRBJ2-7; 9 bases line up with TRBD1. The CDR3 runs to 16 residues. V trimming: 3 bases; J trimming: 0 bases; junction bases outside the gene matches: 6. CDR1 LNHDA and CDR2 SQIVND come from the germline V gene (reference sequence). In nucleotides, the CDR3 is TGTGCCAGTAGTATGTACGGGACAGGGTCCTCCTACGAGCAGTACTTC. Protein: CASSMYGTGSSYEQYF.

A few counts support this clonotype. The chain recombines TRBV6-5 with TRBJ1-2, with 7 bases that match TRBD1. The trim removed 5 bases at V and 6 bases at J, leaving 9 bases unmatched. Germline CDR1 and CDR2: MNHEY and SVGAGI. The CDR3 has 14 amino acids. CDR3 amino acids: CASSTGDRLDGYTF. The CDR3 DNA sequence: TGTGCCAGCAGTACAGGGGACCGATTAGATGGCTACACCTTC.

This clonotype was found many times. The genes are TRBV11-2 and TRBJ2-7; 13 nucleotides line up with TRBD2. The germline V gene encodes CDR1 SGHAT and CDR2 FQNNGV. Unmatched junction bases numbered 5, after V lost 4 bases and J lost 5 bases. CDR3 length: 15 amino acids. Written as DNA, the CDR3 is TGTGCCAGCAGCTCCAGACTAGCGGGGGGCCACGAGCAGTACTTC. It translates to CASSSRLAGGHEQYF.

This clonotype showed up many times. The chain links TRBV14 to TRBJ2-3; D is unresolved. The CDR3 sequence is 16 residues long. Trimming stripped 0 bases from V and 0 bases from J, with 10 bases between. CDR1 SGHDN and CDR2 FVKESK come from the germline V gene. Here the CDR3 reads CASSQDGVRSTDTQYF. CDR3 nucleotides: TGTGCCAGCAGCCAAGATGGGGTACGGAGCACAGATACGCAGTATTTT.

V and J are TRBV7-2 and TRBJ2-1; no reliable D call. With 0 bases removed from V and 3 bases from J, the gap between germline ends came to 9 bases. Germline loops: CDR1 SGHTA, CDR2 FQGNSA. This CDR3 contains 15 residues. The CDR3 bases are TGTGCCAGCAGCTTAGCTCTGGGAAACTACAATGAGCAGTTCTTC. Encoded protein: CASSLALGNYNEQFF.